This entry is about one TCR beta chain. Its antigen is not identified. This entry belongs to a study of cytomegalovirus exposure and HLA in healthy donors. Germline V gene data show CDR1 as SGHVS and CDR2 as FNYEAQ. The CDR3 runs to 16 residues. Trimming at V came to 1 base and at J to 4 bases, leaving 4 bases not matched to a gene. Assay: immunoSEQ multiplex PCR; the TCRdb copy retains only in-frame clones and omits some. This sample has approximately 150,000 clones, with 70% to 90% found just once. General study results and limits: A later analysis found first-cohort TCR clusters tended to co-occur in the 120 validation repertoires.

Sequenced: PBMCs. V and J are TRBV7-6 and TRBJ1-5; 10 bases line up with TRBD1. The receptor was derived from a man in his late teens or twenties in good health and CMV-seropositive. The CDR3 loop is CASSLGRDRGNQPQHF. CDR3 DNA: TGTGCCAGCAGCTTAGGCCGGGACAGGGGAAATCAGCCCCAGCATTTT.